Listed below are T cell receptor beta chains from one sample, sequenced in a study of blood T cells in healthy people across ages. TCRdb recomputed calls from the 5' RACE reads with MiXCR, one row per CDR3 protein. The sample lists hundreds of thousands of distinct CDR3 sequences, roughly 50% seen once, with roughly 24% in the top ten. The sequenced sample was blood. The source is a man aged 40-55 years in good health. Each CDR3 is given with its conserved first and last residue. Each record gives: D gene, clone size, J gene, V gene, CDR3 DNA, CDR3 protein. A D gene is named only where the DNA matches it firmly. Some rows have no size entry. The others give once, few or many, or a class for an expanded clone.

.,.,TRBJ1-2,TRBV20-1,TGCAGTGCTAGTCGCAGGGTTAAGGCTAACTATGGCTACACCTTC,CSASRRVKANYGYTF
.,.,TRBJ2-1,TRBV28,TGTGCCAGCAGTTTTCGGGTAGGAGACAATGAGCAGTTCTTC,CASSFRVGDNEQFF
.,.,TRBJ2-1,TRBV29-1,TGCAGCGTTGAACCCCCCCAAAGGTACAATGAGCAGTTCTTC,CSVEPPQRYNEQFF
.,.,TRBJ1-2,TRBV14,TGTGCCAGCAGCCAAGATATCGTCAGCTACTATGGCTACACCTTC,CASSQDIVSYYGYTF
.,.,TRBJ2-1,TRBV20-1,TGCAGTGCTAGAGATCCGCGGGGGCATAACAATGAGCAGTTCTTC,CSARDPRGHNNEQFF
.,many,TRBJ2-5,TRBV7-2,TGTGCCAGCAGCACCCGACAAGTCCCGAAAGAGACCCAGTACTTC,CASSTRQVPKETQYF
.,.,TRBJ2-1,TRBV12-5,TGTGCTAGTGGTTTTAAGCAGGGCTACAATGAGCAGTTCTTC,CASGFKQGYNEQFF
TRBD2,few,TRBJ2-7,TRBV7-9,TGTGCCAGCAGCTTGGTAGCGGGATGGGGCTACGAGCAGTACTTC,CASSLVAGWGYEQYF
TRBD1,.,TRBJ2-5,TRBV20-1,TGCAGTGCTAGAGACCAGGGGGCAATGGAGACCCAGTACTTC,CSARDQGAMETQYF
.,.,TRBJ2-1,TRBV9,TGTGCCAGCAGCCCAAGGGGAGGGGGGGCCTGGAATGAGCAGTTCTTC,CASSPRGGGAWNEQFF
.,.,TRBJ2-3,TRBV6-1,TGTGCCAGCAGTGTGAACAGGCGTCGGGTAAATCCGACTAGCACAGATACGCAGTATTTT,CASSVNRRRVNPTSTDTQYF
.,.,TRBJ2-5,TRBV6-5,TGTGCCAGCAGTAGGGGCAGGGGCCGAGAGACCCAGTACTTC,CASSRGRGRETQYF
.,many,TRBJ2-6,TRBV6-4,TGTGCCAGCAGTGAGGGACAAATCTCTGGGGCCAACGTCCTGACTTTC,CASSEGQISGANVLTF
TRBD1,.,TRBJ1-3,TRBV7-3,TGTGCCAGCAGCTCACAGGGGTTGAGTGGAAACACCATATATTTT,CASSSQGLSGNTIYF